This TCR beta chain emerged from a study of cytomegalovirus exposure and HLA in healthy donors. Points from the study as a whole: First-cohort TCR clusters tended to co-occur in the approximately 110 validation repertoires, a later analysis found.

Remarks on this clone: Its target is unknown.

Donors came from a validation cohort of approximately 110 subjects, distinct from the first 666-subject cohort. Measured with immunoSEQ multiplex PCR; TCRdb has only the in-frame clones, and not every one. The repertoire consists of some 65,000 clones, with approximately 96% occurring once and the leading ten covering 4% to 5.5%. The CDR3 spans 16 residues. The germline CDR1 and CDR2 sequences are MDHEN and SYDVKM. After removal of 4 bases from V and 10 bases from J, the junction contained 15 bases not matched to a gene. This clonotype was obtained from a man between 18 and 29 years old in good health and CMV-seropositive. Sequencing was done on a sample of PBMCs. This chain links TRBV28 with TRBJ2-3, with 9 bases that match TRBD2. CDR3 sequence: CASSSVSAGGPRAQYF. In DNA, the CDR3 is TGTGCCAGCAGTTCGGTCTCAGCGGGGGGCCCCAGAGCGCAGTATTTT.